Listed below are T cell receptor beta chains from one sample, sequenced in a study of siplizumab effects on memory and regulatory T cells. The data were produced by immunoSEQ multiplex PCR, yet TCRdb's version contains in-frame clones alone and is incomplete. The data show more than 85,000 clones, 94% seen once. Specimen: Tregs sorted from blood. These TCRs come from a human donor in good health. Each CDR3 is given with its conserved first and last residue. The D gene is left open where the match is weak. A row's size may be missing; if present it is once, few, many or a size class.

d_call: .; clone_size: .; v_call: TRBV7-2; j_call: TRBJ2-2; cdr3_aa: CASSLGGRGNTGELFF; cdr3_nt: TGTGCCAGCAGCTTAGGGGGCAGGGGTAACACCGGGGAGCTGTTTTTT
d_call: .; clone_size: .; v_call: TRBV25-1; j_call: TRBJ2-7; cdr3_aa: CASSGAAPNYEQYF; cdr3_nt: TGTGCCAGCAGTGGCGCAGCTCCGAACTACGAGCAGTACTTC
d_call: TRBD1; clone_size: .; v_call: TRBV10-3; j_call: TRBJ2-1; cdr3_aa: CAISRQGRNNEQFF; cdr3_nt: TGTGCCATCAGCAGACAGGGCCGGAACAATGAGCAGTTCTTC
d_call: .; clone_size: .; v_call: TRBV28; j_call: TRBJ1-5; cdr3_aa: CASSSVGPWGPQHF; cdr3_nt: TGTGCCAGCAGTTCGGTGGGACCCTGGGGGCCCCAGCATTTT
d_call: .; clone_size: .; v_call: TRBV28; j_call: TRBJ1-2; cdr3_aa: CASSLLWSARYTF; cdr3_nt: TGTGCCAGCAGTTTATTGTGGAGCGCCCGCTACACCTTC
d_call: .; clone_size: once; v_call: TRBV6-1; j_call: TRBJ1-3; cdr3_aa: CASSELNRGRDTIYF; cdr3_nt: TGTGCCAGCAGTGAATTGAATCGGGGGCGGGACACCATATATTTT
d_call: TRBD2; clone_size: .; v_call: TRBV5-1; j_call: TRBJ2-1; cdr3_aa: CASKLGTSGNEQFF; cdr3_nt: TGCGCCAGCAAACTAGGGACTAGCGGGAATGAGCAGTTCTTC
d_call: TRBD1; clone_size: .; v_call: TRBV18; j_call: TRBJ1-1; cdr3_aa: CASSRKLGQVGTEAFF; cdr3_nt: TGTGCCAGCTCACGGAAACTGGGACAGGTTGGAACTGAAGCTTTCTTT
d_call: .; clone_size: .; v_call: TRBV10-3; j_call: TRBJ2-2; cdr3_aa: CAIEGHGELFF; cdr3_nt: TGTGCCATCGAAGGGCACGGGGAGCTGTTTTTT
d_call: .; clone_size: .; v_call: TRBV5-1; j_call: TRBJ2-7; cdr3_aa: CASSSRKEQYF; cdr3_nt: TGCGCCAGCAGCTCTAGAAAGGAGCAGTACTTC
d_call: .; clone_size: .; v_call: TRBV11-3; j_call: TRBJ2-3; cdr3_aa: CASSLGTDTDTQYF; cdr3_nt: TGTGCCAGCAGCTTAGGGACAGACACAGATACGCAGTATTTT
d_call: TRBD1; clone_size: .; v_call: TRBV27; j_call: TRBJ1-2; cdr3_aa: CASSLRGQGYTF; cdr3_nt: TGTGCCAGCAGTTTGAGGGGGCAAGGCTACACCTTC
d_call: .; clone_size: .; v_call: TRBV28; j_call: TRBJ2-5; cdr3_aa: CASSFGFGGGGETQYF; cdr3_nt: TGTGCCAGCAGTTTTGGTTTTGGGGGAGGAGGAGAGACCCAGTACTTC
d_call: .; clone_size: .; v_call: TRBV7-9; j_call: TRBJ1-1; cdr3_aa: CASSLLETPEAFF; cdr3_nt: TGTGCCAGCAGCTTATTGGAGACACCAGAAGCTTTCTTT
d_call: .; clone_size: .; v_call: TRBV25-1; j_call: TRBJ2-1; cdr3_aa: CASRGYNEQFF; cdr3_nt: TGTGCCAGCCGTGGGTACAATGAGCAGTTCTTC
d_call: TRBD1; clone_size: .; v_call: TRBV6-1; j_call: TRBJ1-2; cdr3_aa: CASSRDRVGYTF; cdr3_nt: TGTGCCAGCAGCCGGGACAGGGTTGGCTACACCTTC
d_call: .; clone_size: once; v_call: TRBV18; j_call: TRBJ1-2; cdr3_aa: CASSPPKERQISGGYTF; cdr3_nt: TGTGCCAGCTCACCACCAAAGGAAAGACAGATTTCGGGTGGCTACACCTTC
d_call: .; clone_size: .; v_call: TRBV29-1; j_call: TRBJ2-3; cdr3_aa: CSGSKSGDTQYF; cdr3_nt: TGCAGCGGAAGCAAGTCGGGAGATACGCAGTATTTT
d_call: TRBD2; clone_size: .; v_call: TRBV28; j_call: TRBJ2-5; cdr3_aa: CASSLRLAGVSRETQYF; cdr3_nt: TGTGCCAGCAGTTTAAGACTAGCGGGAGTTTCGAGAGAGACCCAGTACTTC
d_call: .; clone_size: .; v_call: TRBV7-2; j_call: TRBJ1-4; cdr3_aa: CASSFHRDILFF; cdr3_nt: TGTGCCAGCAGCTTCCACAGGGATATACTGTTTTTT
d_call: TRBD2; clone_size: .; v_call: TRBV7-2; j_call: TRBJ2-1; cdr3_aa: CASSLPGGYNEQFF; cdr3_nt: TGTGCCAGCAGCTTACCCGGGGGGTACAATGAGCAGTTCTTC
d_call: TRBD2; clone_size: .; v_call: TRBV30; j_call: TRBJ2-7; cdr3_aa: CAVRGTSGYEQYF; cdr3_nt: TGTGCCGTTCGGGGGACTAGCGGCTACGAGCAGTACTTC
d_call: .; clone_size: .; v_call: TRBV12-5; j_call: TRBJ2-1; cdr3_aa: CASGLVVGSSYNEQFF; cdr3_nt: TGTGCTAGTGGTTTGGTAGTAGGAAGCTCCTACAATGAGCAGTTCTTC
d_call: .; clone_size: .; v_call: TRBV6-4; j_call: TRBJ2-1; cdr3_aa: CASSVTGFLNEQFF; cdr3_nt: TGTGCCAGCAGTGTAACCGGGTTTCTCAATGAGCAGTTCTTC
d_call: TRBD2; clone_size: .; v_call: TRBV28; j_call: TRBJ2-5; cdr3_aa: CASSSAGIQETQYF; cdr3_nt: TGTGCCAGCAGTTCAGCGGGAATCCAAGAGACCCAGTACTTC
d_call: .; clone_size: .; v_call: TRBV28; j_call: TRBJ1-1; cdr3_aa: CASRPTENTEAFF; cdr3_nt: TGTGCCAGCAGGCCGACAGAGAACACTGAAGCTTTCTTT
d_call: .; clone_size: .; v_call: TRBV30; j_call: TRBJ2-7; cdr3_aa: CAWIRVNGYEQYF; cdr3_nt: TGTGCCTGGATAAGGGTAAATGGCTACGAGCAGTACTTC
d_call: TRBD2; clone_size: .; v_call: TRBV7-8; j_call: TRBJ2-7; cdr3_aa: CASSPTLAGVNPYEQYF; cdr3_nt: TGTGCCAGCAGCCCAACCTTAGCGGGAGTAAACCCCTACGAGCAGTACTTC
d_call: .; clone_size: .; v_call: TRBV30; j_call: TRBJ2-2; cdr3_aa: CAWSRVGRTGELFF; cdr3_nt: TGTGCCTGGAGTCGAGTTGGTAGGACCGGGGAGCTGTTTTTT